This T cell receptor beta chain derives from a study of T cell clonality in common variable immunodeficiency. Study-level points and caveats: Common variable immunodeficiency TCR beta sequences reportedly had fewer deletions and N-nucleotide insertions.

TCRdb's table, derived via immunoSEQ multiplex PCR, lists solely in-frame clones and lacks some. The sample holds about 30,000 clones, and no clone turns up only once. Germline CDR1 SQVTM, CDR2 ANQGSEA. The V and J ends lost 4 bases and 5 bases respectively, with 6 bases between them. This CDR3 is 10 amino acids long. This clone showed up many times. Its antigen is not known. The CDR3 goes on 3 residues after the read ends, and that part is filled in from the germline J gene. The sequencing input was peripheral blood mononuclear cells. This chain connects TRBV29-1 to TRBJ2-7; D not resolved. The clonotype was recovered from a human donor with common variable immunodeficiency. CDR3 protein: CSVGSHEQYF. The CDR3 bases that were read are TGCAGCGTTGGTAGCCACGAG.